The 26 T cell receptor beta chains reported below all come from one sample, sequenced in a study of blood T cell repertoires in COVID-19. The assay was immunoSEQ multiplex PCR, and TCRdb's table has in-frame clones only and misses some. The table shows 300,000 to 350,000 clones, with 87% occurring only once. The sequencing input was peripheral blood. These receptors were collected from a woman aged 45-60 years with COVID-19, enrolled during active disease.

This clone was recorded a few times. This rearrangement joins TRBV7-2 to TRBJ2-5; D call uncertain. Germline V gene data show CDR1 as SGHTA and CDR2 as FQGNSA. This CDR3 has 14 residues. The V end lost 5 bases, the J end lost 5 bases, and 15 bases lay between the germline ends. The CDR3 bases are TGTGCCAGCAGCACGCCCCGAAGTCGGGAGACCCAGTACTTC. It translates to CASSTPRSRETQYF.

The CDR3 region has the DNA TGTGCCAGCAGTGACCTCTCTCGGCAACTAGCTAATGAGCAGTTCTTC. Residues: CASSDLSRQLANEQFF. V gene TRBV25-1 combines with J gene TRBJ2-1, with D maybe TRBD2 (6 bases). Trimming left V 3 bases short and J 7 bases short, with 19 bases between. Per germline, CDR1 MGHDK and CDR2 SYGVNS. CDR3 length equals 16 residues.

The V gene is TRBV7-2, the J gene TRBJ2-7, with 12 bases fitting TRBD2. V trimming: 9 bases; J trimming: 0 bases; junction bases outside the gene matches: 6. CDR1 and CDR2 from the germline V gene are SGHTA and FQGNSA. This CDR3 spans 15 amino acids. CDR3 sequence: CASSLAGGPSYEQYF. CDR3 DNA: TGTGCCAGTTCCCTAGCGGGAGGGCCCTCCTACGAGCAGTACTTC.

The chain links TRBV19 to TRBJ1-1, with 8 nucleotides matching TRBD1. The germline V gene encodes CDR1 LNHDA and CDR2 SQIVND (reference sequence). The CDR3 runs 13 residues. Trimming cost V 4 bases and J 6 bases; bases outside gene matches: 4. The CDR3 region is CASSTPQGAEAFF. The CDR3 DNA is TGTGCCAGTAGTACCCCACAGGGGGCTGAAGCTTTCTTT.

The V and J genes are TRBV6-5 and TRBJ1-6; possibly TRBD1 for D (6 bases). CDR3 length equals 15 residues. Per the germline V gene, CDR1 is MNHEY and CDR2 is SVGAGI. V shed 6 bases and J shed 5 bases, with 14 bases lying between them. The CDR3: CASRRQAADNSPLHF. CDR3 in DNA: TGTGCCAGCAGACGACAGGCCGCAGATAATTCACCCCTCCACTTT.

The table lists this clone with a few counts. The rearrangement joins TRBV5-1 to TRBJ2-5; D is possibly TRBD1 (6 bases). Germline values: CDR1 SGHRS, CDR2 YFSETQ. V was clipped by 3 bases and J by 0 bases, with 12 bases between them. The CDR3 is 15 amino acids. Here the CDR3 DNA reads TGCGCCAGCAGCTCCGGACAGCAGTACCAAGAGACCCAGTACTTC. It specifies CASSSGQQYQETQYF.

The CDR3 loop is CASSPQRLAGVPDTQYF. The CDR3 nucleotides read TGTGCCAGCAGTCCTCAAAGATTAGCGGGAGTCCCTGATACGCAGTATTTT. This chain connects TRBV27 to TRBJ2-3; 9 bases map to TRBD2. Germline loops: CDR1 MNHEY, CDR2 SMNVEV (reference sequence). Losses at the gene ends were 5 bases for V and 6 bases for J; bases not matched to a gene: 15. This CDR3 region has 17 residues.

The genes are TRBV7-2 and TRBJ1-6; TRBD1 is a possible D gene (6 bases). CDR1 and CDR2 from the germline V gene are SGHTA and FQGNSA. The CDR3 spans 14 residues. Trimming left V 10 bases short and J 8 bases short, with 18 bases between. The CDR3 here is CAIQNRAGDSPLHF. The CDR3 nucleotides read TGTGCCATACAGAACAGGGCAGGAGATTCACCCCTCCACTTT.

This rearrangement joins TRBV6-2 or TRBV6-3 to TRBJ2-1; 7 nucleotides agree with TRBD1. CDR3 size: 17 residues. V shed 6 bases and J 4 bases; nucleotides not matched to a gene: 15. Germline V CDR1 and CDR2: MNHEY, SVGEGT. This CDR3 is CASSITNGGQVYNEQFF. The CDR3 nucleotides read TGTGCCAGCAGCATAACAAACGGAGGACAGGTTTACAATGAGCAGTTCTTC.

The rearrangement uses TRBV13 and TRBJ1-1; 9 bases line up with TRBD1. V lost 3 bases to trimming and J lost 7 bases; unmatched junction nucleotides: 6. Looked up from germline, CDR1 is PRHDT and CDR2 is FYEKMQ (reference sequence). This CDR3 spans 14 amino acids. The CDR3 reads CASSFGTGTDEAFF. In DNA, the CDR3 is TGTGCCAGCAGCTTTGGGACAGGGACCGATGAAGCTTTCTTT.

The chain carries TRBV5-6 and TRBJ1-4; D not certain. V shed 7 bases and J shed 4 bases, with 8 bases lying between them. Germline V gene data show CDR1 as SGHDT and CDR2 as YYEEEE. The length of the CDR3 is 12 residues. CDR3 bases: TGTGCCAGCTCTCGAGTTAATGAAAAACTGTTTTTT. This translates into CASSRVNEKLFF.

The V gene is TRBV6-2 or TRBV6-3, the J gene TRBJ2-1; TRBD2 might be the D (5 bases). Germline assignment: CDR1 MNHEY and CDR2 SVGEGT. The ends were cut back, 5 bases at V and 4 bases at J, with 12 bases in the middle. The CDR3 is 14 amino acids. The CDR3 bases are TGTGCCAGCAGTGAGGGCACAAAATACAATGAGCAGTTCTTC. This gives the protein CASSEGTKYNEQFF.

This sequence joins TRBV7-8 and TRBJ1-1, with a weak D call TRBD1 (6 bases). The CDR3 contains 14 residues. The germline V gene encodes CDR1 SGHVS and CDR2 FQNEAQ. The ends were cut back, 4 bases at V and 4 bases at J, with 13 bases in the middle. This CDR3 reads CASSSTGLGTEAFF. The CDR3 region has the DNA TGTGCCAGCAGCTCTACAGGGCTGGGCACTGAAGCTTTCTTT.

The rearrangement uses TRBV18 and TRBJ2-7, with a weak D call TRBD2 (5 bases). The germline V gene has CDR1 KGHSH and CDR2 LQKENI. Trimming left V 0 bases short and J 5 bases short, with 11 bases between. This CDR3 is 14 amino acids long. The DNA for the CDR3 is TGTGCCAGCTCACCACCTGCGGGTACGAACGAGCAGTACTTC. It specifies CASSPPAGTNEQYF.

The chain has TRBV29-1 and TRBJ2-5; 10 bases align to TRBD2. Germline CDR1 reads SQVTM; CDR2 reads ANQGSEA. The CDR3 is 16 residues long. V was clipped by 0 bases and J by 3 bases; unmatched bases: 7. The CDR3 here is CSVEDLWTSGKETQYF. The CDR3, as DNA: TGCAGCGTTGAAGATCTTTGGACTAGCGGAAAAGAGACCCAGTACTTC.

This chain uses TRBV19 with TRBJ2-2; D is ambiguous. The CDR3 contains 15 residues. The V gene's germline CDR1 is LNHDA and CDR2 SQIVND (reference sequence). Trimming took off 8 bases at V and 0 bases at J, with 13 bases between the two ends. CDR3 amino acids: CASQSGGANTGELFF. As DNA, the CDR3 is TGTGCCAGTCAGAGTGGCGGAGCGAACACCGGGGAGCTGTTTTTT.

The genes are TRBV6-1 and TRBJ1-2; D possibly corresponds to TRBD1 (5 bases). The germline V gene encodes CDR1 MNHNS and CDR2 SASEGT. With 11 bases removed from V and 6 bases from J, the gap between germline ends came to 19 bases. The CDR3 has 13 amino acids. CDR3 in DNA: TGTGCCGTTCTCGAGACAGTTGGCCATGGCTACACCTTC. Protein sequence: CAVLETVGHGYTF.

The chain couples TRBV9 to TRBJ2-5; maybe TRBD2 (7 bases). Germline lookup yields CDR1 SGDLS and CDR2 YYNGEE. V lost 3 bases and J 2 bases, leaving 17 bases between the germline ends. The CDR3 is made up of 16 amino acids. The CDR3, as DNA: TGTGCCAGCAGCGCGGGGGCACGGACTAGTCAAGAGACCCAGTACTTC. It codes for CASSAGARTSQETQYF.

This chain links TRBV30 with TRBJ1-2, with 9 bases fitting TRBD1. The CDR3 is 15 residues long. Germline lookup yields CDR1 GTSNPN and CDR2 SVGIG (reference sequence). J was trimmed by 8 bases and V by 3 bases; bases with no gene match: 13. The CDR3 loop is CAWRNTGGRPGGYTF. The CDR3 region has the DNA TGTGCCTGGAGAAACACAGGGGGCCGTCCGGGGGGCTACACCTTC.

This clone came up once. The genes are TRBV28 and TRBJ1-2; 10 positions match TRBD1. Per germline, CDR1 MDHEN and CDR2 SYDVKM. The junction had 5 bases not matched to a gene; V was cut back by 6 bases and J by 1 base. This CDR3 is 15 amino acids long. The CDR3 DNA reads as TGTGCCAGCAGCCCCGACAGGGGGCGTAACTATGGCTACACCTTC. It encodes CASSPDRGRNYGYTF.

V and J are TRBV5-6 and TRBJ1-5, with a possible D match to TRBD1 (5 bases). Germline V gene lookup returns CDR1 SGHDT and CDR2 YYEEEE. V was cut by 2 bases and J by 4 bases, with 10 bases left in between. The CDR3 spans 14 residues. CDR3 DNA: TGTGCCAGCAGCTTAGGACAACCAAATCAGCCCCAGCATTTT. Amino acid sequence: CASSLGQPNQPQHF.

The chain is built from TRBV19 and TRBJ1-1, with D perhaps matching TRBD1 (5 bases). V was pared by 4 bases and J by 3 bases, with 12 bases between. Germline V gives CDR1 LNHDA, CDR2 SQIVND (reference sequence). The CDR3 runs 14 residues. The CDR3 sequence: CASSTARVDTEAFF. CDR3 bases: TGTGCCAGTAGTACGGCCAGGGTTGACACTGAAGCTTTCTTT.

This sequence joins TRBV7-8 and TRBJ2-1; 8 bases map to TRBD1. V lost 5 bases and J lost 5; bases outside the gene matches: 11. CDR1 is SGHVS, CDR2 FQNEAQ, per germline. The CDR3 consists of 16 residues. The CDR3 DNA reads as TGTGCCAGCAGCGACCCGGCAGGGGGCGCCCACAATGAGCAGTTCTTC. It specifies CASSDPAGGAHNEQFF.

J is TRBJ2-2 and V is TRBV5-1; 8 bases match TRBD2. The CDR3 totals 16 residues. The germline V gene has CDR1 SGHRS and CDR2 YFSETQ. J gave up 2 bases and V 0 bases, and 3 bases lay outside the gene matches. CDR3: CASSLVVAGNTGELFF. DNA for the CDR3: TGCGCCAGCAGCTTGGTCGTAGCGGGAAACACCGGGGAGCTGTTTTTT. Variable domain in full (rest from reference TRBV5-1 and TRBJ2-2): KAGVTQTPRYLIKTRGQQVTLSCSPISGHRSVSWYQQTPGQGLQFLFEYFSETQRNKGNFPGRFSGRQFSNSRSEMNVSTLELGDSALYLCASSLVVAGNTGELFFGEGSRLTVL.

CDR3: CASSLPQGHHNEQFF. Written as DNA, the CDR3 is TGTGCCAGCAGCTTACCCCAGGGCCACCACAATGAGCAGTTCTTC. The chain combines TRBV11-3 with TRBJ2-1, with D maybe TRBD1 (5 bases). Trimming took 2 bases from V and 5 from J, leaving 13 bases between them. Germline CDR1 and CDR2: SGHNT and YENEEA. The CDR3 extends over 15 amino acids.

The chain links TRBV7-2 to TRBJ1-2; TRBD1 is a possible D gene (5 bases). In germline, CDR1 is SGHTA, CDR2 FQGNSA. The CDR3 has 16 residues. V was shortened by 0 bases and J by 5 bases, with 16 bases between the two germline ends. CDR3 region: CASSLAGTGTQYGYTF. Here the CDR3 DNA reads TGTGCCAGCAGCTTAGCTGGGACCGGGACTCAATATGGCTACACCTTC.